The next 3 T cell receptor beta chains were all read from a single sample in a study of identical twins (dated by TCRdb to between 2015 and 2016). Library construction relied on 5' RACE. Reads for this sample came from an Illumina HiSeq 2000. TCRdb passed the public sequencing reads through fastp at Q25 and MiXCR, retaining productive beta sequences. One record per CDR3 amino acid sequence lists the most common genes and DNA. For this sample there are approximately 550,000 distinct CDR3 sequences; around 22% appear just once. The top ten hold roughly 0.5% of the sample. This sample was also put to use in a study of yellow fever vaccine responses in identical twins.

The source material was CD4+ T cells sorted from blood. The receptors originated from a young woman in good health.

This chain uses TRBV29-1 with TRBJ1-2; D might be TRBD1 (6 bases). V was pared by 6 bases and J by 3 bases, with 17 bases between. The CDR3 sequence is 14 residues long. The germline V gene encodes CDR1 SQVTM and CDR2 ANQGSEA. This CDR3 is CSVDYGQFDYGYTF. As DNA, the CDR3 is TGCAGCGTCGACTACGGACAGTTCGACTATGGCTACACCTTC.

The genes are TRBV15 and TRBJ2-7; 13 bases are a match to TRBD2. With V trimmed by 1 base and J by 0 bases, 9 bases remained unmatched. This CDR3 has 19 residues. Germline CDR1 is LNHNV and CDR2 is YYDKDF (reference sequence). The CDR3 nucleotides read TGTGCCACCAGCAGAGCTCAGCCAGGACTAGCGGGAGACTCCTACGAGCAGTACTTC. It encodes CATSRAQPGLAGDSYEQYF.

The gene calls are TRBV29-1 and TRBJ2-5; TRBD1 aligns across 7 bases. CDR3 length: 14 residues. V shed 3 bases, J shed 5 bases, and the junction held 9 bases outside the gene matches. CDR1 SQVTM and CDR2 ANQGSEA come from the germline V gene. The CDR3 nucleotides are TGCAGCGTTGACCCGACAGGGATTCAGGAGACCCAGTACTTC. This encodes CSVDPTGIQETQYF.